This entry lists 21 T cell receptor beta chains sequenced from one sample in a study of patients and donors after allogeneic stem cell transplantation. TCRdb called the RT-PCR reads again in MiXCR, with one record for every CDR3 protein. The sample has about 960,000 distinct CDR3 sequences, roughly 18% seen once. Sequencing used blood, either unsorted or a sorted T cell fraction (not recorded which). The receptor set was obtained from a human donor who was either an allogeneic HSCT recipient or a stem cell or donor lymphocyte infusion donor (not recorded which). It is not recorded whose cells these are; they may come from a transplant donor.

CDR3: CASSFGGIGDTQYF. In DNA form, the CDR3 reads TGTGCCAGCAGCTTTGGGGGGATCGGAGATACGCAGTATTTT. V usage is TRBV7-3 and J usage is TRBJ2-3; D possibly corresponds to TRBD2 (6 bases). Germline V gene data show CDR1 as SGHTA and CDR2 as FQGTGA. The CDR3 runs 14 residues. V was pared by 3 bases and J by 5 bases, with 12 bases between.

The rearrangement uses TRBV6-5 and TRBJ1-3; a weak D match, TRBD1 (5 bases). In germline, CDR1 is MNHEY, CDR2 SVGAGI. V was pared by 1 base and J by 0 bases, with 16 bases between. The CDR3 loop spans 18 amino acids. The CDR3 region has the DNA TGTGCCAGCAGTTACTGGGCCTCGACAGCCATCTCTGGAAACACCATATATTTT. It yields the protein CASSYWASTAISGNTIYF.

The gene calls are TRBV12-3 or TRBV12-4 and TRBJ1-1; D possibly corresponds to TRBD1 (5 bases). The CDR3 loop spans 13 amino acids. V was pared by 9 bases and J by 3 bases, with 14 bases between. The CDR3 sequence is CASGGEDDTEAFF. Written as DNA, the CDR3 is TGTGCCAGTGGAGGGGAAGATGACACTGAAGCTTTCTTT.

The rearrangement joins TRBV30 to TRBJ1-6, with 8 nucleotides matching TRBD1. The CDR3 covers 14 residues. Losses at the gene ends were 4 bases for V and 6 bases for J; bases not matched to a gene: 5. The germline CDR1 and CDR2 sequences are GTSNPN and SVGIG (reference sequence). This CDR3 reads CAWTPGQANSPLHF. CDR3 in DNA: TGTGCCTGGACCCCGGGACAGGCTAATTCACCCCTCCACTTT.

V is TRBV7-9 and J is TRBJ2-1; TRBD2 is a possible D gene (7 bases). V dropped 5 bases and J dropped 2 bases, with 16 bases sitting between them. Germline CDR1 is SEHNR and CDR2 is FQNEAQ (reference sequence). The CDR3 totals 16 residues. This CDR3 reads CASSPRGRGPYNEQFF. The DNA for the CDR3 is TGTGCCAGCAGCCCCCGAGGGCGGGGGCCCTACAATGAGCAGTTCTTC.

This chain joins TRBV15 and TRBJ2-6, with D unclear. From germline, CDR1 is LNHNV and CDR2 YYDKDF (reference sequence). The CDR3 extends over 15 amino acids. The V and J ends lost 0 bases and 2 bases respectively, with 5 bases between them. The CDR3 DNA follows: TGTGCCACCAGCAGAGATTTCACTGGGGCCAACGTCCTGACTTTC. Protein product: CATSRDFTGANVLTF.

The CDR3 sequence is CASSEYGTNYGYTF. CDR3 in DNA: TGTGCCAGCAGTGAATATGGAACTAACTATGGCTACACCTTC. This chain joins TRBV25-1 and TRBJ1-2; D not resolved. Germline V CDR1 and CDR2: MGHDK, SYGVNS. CDR3 length equals 14 residues. V lost 0 bases, J lost 0 bases, and 5 bases lay in between.

This clonotype was found a few times. The chain couples TRBV6-2 or TRBV6-3 to TRBJ2-1; D unresolved. Trimming removed 2 bases from V and 7 bases from J, with 6 bases in between. The CDR3 is 12 residues long. CDR1 is MNHEY and CDR2 is SVGEGT in the germline V gene. The CDR3 loop reads CASSYNRNEQFF. The CDR3 DNA follows: TGTGCCAGCAGTTACAATAGGAATGAGCAGTTCTTC.

This clonotype turned up a few times. The chain carries TRBV29-1 and TRBJ2-5; D is unclear. The CDR3 spans 12 residues. Trimming shortened V by 3 bases and J by 5 bases, and 10 bases separated the two germline ends. The germline CDR1 and CDR2 sequences are SQVTM and ANQGSEA. CDR3 DNA: TGCAGCGTTGAGAGGTACCGGGAGACCCAGTACTTC. This encodes CSVERYRETQYF.

This rearrangement joins TRBV6-1 to TRBJ2-1; TRBD2 matches at 7 bases. J was trimmed by 4 bases and V by 3 bases; bases with no gene match: 9. Per the germline V gene, CDR1 is MNHNS and CDR2 is SASEGT. CDR3 length: 16 residues. The CDR3 sequence: CASSDGGYGTYNEQFF. As DNA, the CDR3 is TGTGCCAGCAGTGACGGGGGGTACGGTACATACAATGAGCAGTTCTTC.

V usage is TRBV5-1 and J usage is TRBJ2-3; 10 bases are a match to TRBD1. The CDR3 is 18 amino acids. The trim removed 5 bases at V and 0 bases at J, leaving 12 bases unmatched. Germline CDR1 SGHRS, CDR2 YFSETQ. CDR3 in DNA: TGCGCCAGCAGGAAGACAGGGGGCGGCGTGGAAAGCACAGATACGCAGTATTTT. Translated, it gives CASRKTGGGVESTDTQYF.

This chain uses TRBV7-3 with TRBJ2-3; the match to TRBD2 covers 12 bases. Looked up from germline, CDR1 is SGHTA and CDR2 is FQGTGA. The CDR3 totals 16 residues. V shed 5 bases and J 3 bases; nucleotides not matched to a gene: 6. The CDR3 is CASSPTLAGGTDTQYF. The DNA of the CDR3 is TGTGCCAGCAGCCCCACACTAGCGGGAGGAACAGATACGCAGTATTTT. Supplemented by reference TRBV7-3 and TRBJ2-3, the full variable domain reads GAGVSQTPSNKVTEKGKYVELRCDPISGHTALYWYRQSLGQGPEFLIYFQGTGAADDSGLPNDRFFAVRPEGSVSTLKIQRTERGDSAVYLCASSPTLAGGTDTQYFGPGTRLTVL.

The chain recombines TRBV20-1 with TRBJ1-5, with 12 bases fitting TRBD1. Per the germline V gene, CDR1 is DFQATT and CDR2 is SNEGSKA (reference sequence). This CDR3 contains 16 residues. V lost 0 bases and J lost 2; bases outside the gene matches: 2. The CDR3 loop reads CSAREGTGGRNQPQHF. The CDR3 DNA follows: TGCAGTGCTAGAGAAGGGACAGGGGGCCGCAATCAGCCCCAGCATTTT.

The CDR3 DNA is TGTGCCAGCAGCGTAGCCCCCACGGGACACTTAAACACTGAAGCTTTCTTT. Protein: CASSVAPTGHLNTEAFF. The chain uses TRBV9 and TRBJ1-1, with D possibly TRBD1 on 6 matching bases. Germline V gene data show CDR1 as SGDLS and CDR2 as YYNGEE. Trimming removed 0 bases from V and 2 bases from J, with 17 bases in between. This CDR3 is built from 17 residues.

This clonotype has only a few counts. The chain is built from TRBV6-5 and TRBJ2-1; D is uncertain. CDR1 and CDR2 (germline): MNHEY, SVGAGI. The V end was cut by 2 bases, the J end by 6 bases, with 5 bases between. This CDR3 region has 12 residues. DNA of the CDR3: TGTGCCAGCAGTTACGTGGGCAATGAGCAGTTCTTC. Residues: CASSYVGNEQFF.

The rearrangement joins TRBV6-2 or TRBV6-3 to TRBJ1-5; D possibly corresponds to TRBD1 (5 bases). The V gene lost 5 bases and the J gene lost 0 bases, with 11 bases spanning the gap. The CDR3 is made up of 15 amino acids. Germline CDR1 and CDR2: MNHEY and SVGEGT. CDR3 amino acids: CASSITGPSNQPQHF. The CDR3 DNA reads TGTGCCAGCAGTATTACGGGGCCTAGCAATCAGCCCCAGCATTTT.

The chain has TRBV11-3 and TRBJ1-1, with D possibly matching TRBD1 (5 bases). Between the trimmed V and J ends, which lost 1 base and 10 bases, there was a span of 13 bases. The germline CDR1 and CDR2 sequences are SGHNT and YENEEA. The length of the CDR3 is 13 residues. The CDR3 coding sequence is TGTGCCAGCAGCTTAGCCCAGGGACGGGCAGCTTTCTTT. Its translation: CASSLAQGRAAFF. The full variable domain, rest sourced from reference TRBV11-3 and TRBJ1-1, is EAGVVQSPRYKIIEKKQPVAFWCNPISGHNTLYWYLQNLGQGPELLIRYENEEAVDDSQLPKDRFSAERLKGVDSTLKIQPAELGDSAVYLCASSLAQGRAAFFGQGTRLTVV.

The V gene is TRBV20-1, the J gene TRBJ2-1; TRBD1 might be the D (8 bases). Germline CDR1 is DFQATT and CDR2 is SNEGSKA (reference sequence). The V and J ends lost 3 bases and 9 bases respectively, with 15 bases between them. The CDR3 is made up of 13 amino acids. The DNA of the CDR3 is TGCAGTGCTAGTGCAGGGGGCGGGGGTGAGCAGTTCTTC. Its translation: CSASAGGGGEQFF.

J is TRBJ2-2 and V is TRBV24-1, with D perhaps matching TRBD2 (6 bases). CDR1 and CDR2 from the germline V gene are KGHDR and SFDVKD. V was trimmed by 3 bases and J by 0 bases, leaving 10 bases between them. The CDR3 is made up of 16 amino acids. Written as DNA, the CDR3 is TGTGCCACCAGTGATCTAGCGCTACCGAACACCGGGGAGCTGTTTTTT. It yields the protein CATSDLALPNTGELFF.

The chain is built from TRBV10-3 and TRBJ1-5; D is perhaps TRBD1 (5 bases). The CDR3 contains 12 residues. Trimming shortened V by 3 bases and J by 7 bases, and 7 bases separated the two germline ends. Germline V lookup: CDR1 ENHRY, CDR2 SYGVKD. The CDR3 bases are TGTGCCATCAGTGACAGGGCCCAGCCCCAGCATTTT. Encoded protein: CAISDRAQPQHF.

This clonotype has a handful of counts. The chain joins TRBV20-1 to TRBJ1-1; TRBD1 matches at 9 bases. The V segment lost 4 bases and the J segment 5 bases; nucleotides outside the gene matches: 8. The CDR3 covers 14 residues. CDR1 is DFQATT and CDR2 is SNEGSKA in the germline V gene (reference sequence). The CDR3, as DNA: TGCAGTGCTATCACAGGGGGCGCGTGGACTGAAGCTTTCTTT. Encoded protein: CSAITGGAWTEAFF.